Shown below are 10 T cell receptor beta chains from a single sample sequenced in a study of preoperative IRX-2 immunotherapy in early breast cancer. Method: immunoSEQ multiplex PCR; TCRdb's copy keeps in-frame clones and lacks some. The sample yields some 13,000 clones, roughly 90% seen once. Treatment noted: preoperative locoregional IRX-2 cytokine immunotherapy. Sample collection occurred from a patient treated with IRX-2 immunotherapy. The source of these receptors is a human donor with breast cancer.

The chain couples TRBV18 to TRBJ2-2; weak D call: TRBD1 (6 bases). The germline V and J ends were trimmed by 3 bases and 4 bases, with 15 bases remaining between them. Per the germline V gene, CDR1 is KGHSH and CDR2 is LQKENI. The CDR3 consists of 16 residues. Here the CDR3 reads CASSPYTGIGTGELFF. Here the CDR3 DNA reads TGTGCCAGCTCACCGTATACAGGGATAGGCACCGGGGAGCTGTTTTTT.

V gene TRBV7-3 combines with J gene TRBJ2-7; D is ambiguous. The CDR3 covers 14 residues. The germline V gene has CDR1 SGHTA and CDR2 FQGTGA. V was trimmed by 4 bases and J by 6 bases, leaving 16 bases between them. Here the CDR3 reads CASSSYLRSFEQYF. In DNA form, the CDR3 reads TGTGCCAGCAGCTCCTACCTACGGTCTTTCGAGCAGTACTTC.

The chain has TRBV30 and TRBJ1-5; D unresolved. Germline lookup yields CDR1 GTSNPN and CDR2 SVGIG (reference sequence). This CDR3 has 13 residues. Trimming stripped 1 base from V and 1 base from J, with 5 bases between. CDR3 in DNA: TGTGCCTGGAGTGAGAACAGCAATCAGCCCCAGCATTTT. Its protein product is CAWSENSNQPQHF.

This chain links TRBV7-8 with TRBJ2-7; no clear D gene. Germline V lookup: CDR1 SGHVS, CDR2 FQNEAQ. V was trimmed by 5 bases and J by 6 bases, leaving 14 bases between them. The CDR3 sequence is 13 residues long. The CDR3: CASSLGMMGEQYV. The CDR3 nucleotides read TGTGCCAGCAGCCTAGGGATGATGGGCGAGCAGTACGTC.

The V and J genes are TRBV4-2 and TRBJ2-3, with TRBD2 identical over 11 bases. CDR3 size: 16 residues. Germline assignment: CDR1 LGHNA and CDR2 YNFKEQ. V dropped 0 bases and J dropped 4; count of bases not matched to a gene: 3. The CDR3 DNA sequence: TGTGCCAGCAGCCAAGAGACTAGCGGGGAGGCAGATACGCAGTATTTT. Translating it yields CASSQETSGEADTQYF.

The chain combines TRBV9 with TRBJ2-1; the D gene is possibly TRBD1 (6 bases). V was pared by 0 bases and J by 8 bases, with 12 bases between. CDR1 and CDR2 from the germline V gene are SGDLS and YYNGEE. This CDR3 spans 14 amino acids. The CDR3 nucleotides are TGTGCCAGCAGCGTAGGGCAGGGGTGGTATGAGCAGTTCTTC. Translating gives CASSVGQGWYEQFF. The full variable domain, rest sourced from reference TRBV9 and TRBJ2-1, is DSGVTQTPKHLITATGQRVTLRCSPRSGDLSVYWYQQSLDQGLQFLIQYYNGEERAKGNILERFSAQQFPDLHSELNLSSLELGDSALYFCASSVGQGWYEQFFGPGTRLTVL.

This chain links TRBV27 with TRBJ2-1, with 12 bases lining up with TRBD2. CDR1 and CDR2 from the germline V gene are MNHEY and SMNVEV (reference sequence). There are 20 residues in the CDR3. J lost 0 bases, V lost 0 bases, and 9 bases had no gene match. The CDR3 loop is CASSLSPGLAGTSSYNEQFF. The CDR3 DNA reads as TGTGCCAGCAGTTTATCACCCGGACTAGCGGGGACAAGCTCCTACAATGAGCAGTTCTTC.

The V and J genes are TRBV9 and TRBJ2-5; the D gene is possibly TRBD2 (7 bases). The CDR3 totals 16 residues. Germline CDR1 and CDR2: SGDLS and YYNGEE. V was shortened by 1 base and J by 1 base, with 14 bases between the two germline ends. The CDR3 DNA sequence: TGTGCCAGCAGCGTACGGGGCGGGGGCTTCCAAGAGACCCAGTACTTC. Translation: CASSVRGGGFQETQYF.

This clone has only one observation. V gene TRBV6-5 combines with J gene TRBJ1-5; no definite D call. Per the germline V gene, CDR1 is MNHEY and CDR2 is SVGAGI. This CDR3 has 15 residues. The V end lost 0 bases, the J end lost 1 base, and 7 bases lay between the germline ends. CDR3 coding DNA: TGTGCCAGCAGTTACTCGGTGGGGAGCAATCAGCCCCAGCATTTT. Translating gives CASSYSVGSNQPQHF.

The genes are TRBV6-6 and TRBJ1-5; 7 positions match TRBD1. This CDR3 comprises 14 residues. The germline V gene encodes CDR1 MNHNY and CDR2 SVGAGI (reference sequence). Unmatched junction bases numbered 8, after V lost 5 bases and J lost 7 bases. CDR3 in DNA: TGTGCCAGCAGTGACACAGGGGCGAGGCAGCCCCAGCATTTT. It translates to CASSDTGARQPQHF.